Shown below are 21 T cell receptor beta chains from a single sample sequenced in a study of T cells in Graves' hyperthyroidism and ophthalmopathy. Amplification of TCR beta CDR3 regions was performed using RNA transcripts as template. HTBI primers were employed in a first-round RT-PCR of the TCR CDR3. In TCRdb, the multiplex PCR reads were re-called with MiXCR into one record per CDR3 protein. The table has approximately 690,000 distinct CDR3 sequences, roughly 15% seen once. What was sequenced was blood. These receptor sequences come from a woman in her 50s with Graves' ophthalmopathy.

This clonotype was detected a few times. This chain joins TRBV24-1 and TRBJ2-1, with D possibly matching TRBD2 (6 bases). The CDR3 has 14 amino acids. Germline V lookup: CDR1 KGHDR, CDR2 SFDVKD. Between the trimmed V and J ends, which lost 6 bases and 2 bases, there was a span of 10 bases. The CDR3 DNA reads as TGTGCCACCAGTTCCGGGGGTGCCTACAATGAGCAGTTCTTC. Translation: CATSSGGAYNEQFF.

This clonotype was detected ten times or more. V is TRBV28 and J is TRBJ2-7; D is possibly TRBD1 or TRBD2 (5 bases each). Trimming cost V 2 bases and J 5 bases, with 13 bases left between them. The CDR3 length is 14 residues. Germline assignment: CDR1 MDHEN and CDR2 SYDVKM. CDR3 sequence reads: CASSLGGVGNEQYF. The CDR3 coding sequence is TGTGCCAGCAGTTTAGGGGGAGTCGGTAACGAGCAGTACTTC.

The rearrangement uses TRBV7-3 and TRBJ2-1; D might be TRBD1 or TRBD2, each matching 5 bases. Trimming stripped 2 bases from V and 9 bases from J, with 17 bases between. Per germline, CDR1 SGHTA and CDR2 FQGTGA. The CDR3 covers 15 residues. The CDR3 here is CASSLVGATTGEQFF. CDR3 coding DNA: TGTGCCAGCAGCTTAGTGGGAGCGACTACAGGTGAGCAGTTCTTC.

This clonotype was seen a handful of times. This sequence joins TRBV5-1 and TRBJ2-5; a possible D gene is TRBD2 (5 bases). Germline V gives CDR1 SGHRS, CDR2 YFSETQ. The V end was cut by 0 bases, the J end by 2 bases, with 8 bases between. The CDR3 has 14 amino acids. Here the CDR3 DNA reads TGCGCCAGCAGCTTGGCCCCGGGGCAAGAGACCCAGTACTTC. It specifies CASSLAPGQETQYF.

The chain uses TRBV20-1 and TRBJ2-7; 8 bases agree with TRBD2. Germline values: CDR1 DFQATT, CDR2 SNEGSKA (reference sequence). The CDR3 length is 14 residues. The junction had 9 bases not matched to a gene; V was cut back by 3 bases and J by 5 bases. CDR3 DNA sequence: TGCAGTGCTAGCTCTCGCGGAGCGGGAGACGAGCAGTACTTC. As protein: CSASSRGAGDEQYF.

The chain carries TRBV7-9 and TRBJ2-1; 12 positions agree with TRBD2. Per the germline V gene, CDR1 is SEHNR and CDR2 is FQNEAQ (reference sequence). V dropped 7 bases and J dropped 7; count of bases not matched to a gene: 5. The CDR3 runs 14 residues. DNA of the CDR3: TGTGCCAGCACCTCCGGGACTAGCGGGAATGAGCAGTTCTTC. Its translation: CASTSGTSGNEQFF. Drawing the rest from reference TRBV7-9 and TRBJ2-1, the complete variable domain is DTGVSQNPRHKITKRGQNVTFRCDPISEHNRLYWYRQTLGQGPEFLTYFQNEAQLEKSRLLSDRFSAERPKGSFSTLEIQRTEQGDSAMYLCASTSGTSGNEQFFGPGTRLTVL.

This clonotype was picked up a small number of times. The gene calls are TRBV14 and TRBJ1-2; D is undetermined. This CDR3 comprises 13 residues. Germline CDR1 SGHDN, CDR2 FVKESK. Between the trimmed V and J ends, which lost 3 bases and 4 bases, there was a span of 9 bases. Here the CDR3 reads CASSHTALYGYTF. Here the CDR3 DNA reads TGTGCCAGCAGCCATACGGCCCTCTATGGCTACACCTTC. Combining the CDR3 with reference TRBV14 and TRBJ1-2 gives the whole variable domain EAGVTQFPSHSVIEKGQTVTLRCDPISGHDNLYWYRRVMGKEIKFLLHFVKESKQDESGMPNNRFLAERTGGTYSTLKVQPAELEDSGVYFCASSHTALYGYTFGSGTRLTVV.

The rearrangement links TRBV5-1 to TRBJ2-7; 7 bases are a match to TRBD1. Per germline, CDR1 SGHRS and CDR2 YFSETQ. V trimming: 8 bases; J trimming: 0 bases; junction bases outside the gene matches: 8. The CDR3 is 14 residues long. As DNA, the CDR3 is TGCGCCAGTTGGGACAGTCAGAGCTCCTACGAGCAGTACTTC. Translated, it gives CASWDSQSSYEQYF. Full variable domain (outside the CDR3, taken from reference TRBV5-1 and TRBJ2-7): KAGVTQTPRYLIKTRGQQVTLSCSPISGHRSVSWYQQTPGQGLQFLFEYFSETQRNKGNFPGRFSGRQFSNSRSEMNVSTLELGDSALYLCASWDSQSSYEQYFGPGTRLTVT.

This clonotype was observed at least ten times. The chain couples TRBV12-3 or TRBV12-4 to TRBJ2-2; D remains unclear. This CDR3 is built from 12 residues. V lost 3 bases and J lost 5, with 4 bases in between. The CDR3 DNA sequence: TGTGCCAGCAGTTTCTGGACCGGGGAGCTGTTTTTT. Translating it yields CASSFWTGELFF.

CDR3 residues: CSARGQQTSTDTQYF. The CDR3 DNA is TGCAGTGCTAGAGGGCAACAGACTAGCACAGATACGCAGTATTTT. The chain combines TRBV20-1 with TRBJ2-3, with D unclear. Germline CDR1 and CDR2: DFQATT and SNEGSKA (reference sequence). This CDR3 has 15 residues. V dropped 1 base and J dropped 0 bases, with 11 bases sitting between them.

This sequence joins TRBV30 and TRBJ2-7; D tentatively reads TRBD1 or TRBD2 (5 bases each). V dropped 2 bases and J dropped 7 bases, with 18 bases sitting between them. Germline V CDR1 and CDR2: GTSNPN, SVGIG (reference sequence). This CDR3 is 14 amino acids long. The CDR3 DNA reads TGTGCCTGGAGTTCCCGGGGACCTTCGGGGGAGCAGTACTTC. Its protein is CAWSSRGPSGEQYF.

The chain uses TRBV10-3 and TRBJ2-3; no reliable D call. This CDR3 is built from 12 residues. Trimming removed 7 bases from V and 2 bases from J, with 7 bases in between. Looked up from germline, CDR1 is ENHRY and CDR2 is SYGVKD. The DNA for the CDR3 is TGTGCCATCAAAGCGAACACAGATACGCAGTATTTT. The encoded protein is CAIKANTDTQYF.

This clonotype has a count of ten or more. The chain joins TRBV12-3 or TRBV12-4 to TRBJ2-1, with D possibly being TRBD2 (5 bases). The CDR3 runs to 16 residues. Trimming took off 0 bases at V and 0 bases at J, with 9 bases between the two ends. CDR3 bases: TGTGCCAGCAGTTTAGCCCGGAGGCTCTCCTACAATGAGCAGTTCTTC. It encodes CASSLARRLSYNEQFF.

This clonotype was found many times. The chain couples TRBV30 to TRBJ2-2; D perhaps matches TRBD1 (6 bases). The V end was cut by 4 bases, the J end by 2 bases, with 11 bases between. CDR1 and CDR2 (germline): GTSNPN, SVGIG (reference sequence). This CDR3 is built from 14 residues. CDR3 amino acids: CAWKRGTNTGELFF. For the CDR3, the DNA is TGTGCCTGGAAAAGGGGGACCAACACCGGGGAGCTGTTTTTT.

The CDR3 here is CASSHLDRNYGYTF. The CDR3 nucleotides read TGTGCCAGCAGCCATCTGGACAGGAACTATGGCTACACCTTC. The rearrangement links TRBV14 to TRBJ1-2; 7 positions match TRBD1. V was clipped by 3 bases and J by 2 bases; unmatched bases: 3. Per the germline V gene, CDR1 is SGHDN and CDR2 is FVKESK. This CDR3 is built from 14 residues.

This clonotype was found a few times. This chain's CDR3 is CASSSHGGGMGYGYTF. DNA of the CDR3: TGTGCCAGCAGCTCTCACGGGGGAGGGATGGGCTATGGCTACACCTTC. The genes are TRBV6-1 and TRBJ1-2, with D perhaps TRBD1 (5 bases). The ends were cut back, 6 bases at V and 4 bases at J, with 21 bases in the middle. The length of the CDR3 is 16 residues. In germline, CDR1 is MNHNS, CDR2 SASEGT.

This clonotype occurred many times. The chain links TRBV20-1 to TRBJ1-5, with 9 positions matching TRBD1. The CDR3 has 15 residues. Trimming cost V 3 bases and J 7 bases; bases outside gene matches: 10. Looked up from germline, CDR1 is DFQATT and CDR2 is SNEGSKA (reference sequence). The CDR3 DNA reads TGCAGTGCTAGGGGGTTACAGGGGGCAGGACAGCCCCAGCATTTT. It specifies CSARGLQGAGQPQHF.

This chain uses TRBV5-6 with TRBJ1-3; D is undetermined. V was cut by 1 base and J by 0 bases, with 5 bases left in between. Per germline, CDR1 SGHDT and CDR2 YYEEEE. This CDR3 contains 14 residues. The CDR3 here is CASSLYRSGNTIYF. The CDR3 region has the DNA TGTGCCAGCAGCTTGTACCGCTCTGGAAACACCATATATTTT.

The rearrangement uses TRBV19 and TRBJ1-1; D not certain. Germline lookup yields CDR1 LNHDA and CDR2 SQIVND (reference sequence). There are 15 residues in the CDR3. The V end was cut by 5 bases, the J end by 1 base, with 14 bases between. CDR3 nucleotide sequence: TGTGCCAGTAGTGGCTTTCGGCTGACGAACACTGAAGCTTTCTTT. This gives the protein CASSGFRLTNTEAFF. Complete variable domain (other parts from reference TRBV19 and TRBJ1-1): DGGITQSPKYLFRKEGQNVTLSCEQNLNHDAMYWYRQDPGQGLRLIYYSQIVNDFQKGDIAEGYSVSREKKESFPLTVTSAQKNPTAFYLCASSGFRLTNTEAFFGQGTRLTVV.

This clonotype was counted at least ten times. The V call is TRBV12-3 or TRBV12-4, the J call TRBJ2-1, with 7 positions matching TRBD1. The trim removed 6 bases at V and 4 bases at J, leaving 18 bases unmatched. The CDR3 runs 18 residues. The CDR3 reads CASSRLDRADLVYNEQFF. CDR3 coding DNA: TGTGCCAGCAGCCGCCTAGACAGGGCGGATTTGGTTTACAATGAGCAGTTCTTC.

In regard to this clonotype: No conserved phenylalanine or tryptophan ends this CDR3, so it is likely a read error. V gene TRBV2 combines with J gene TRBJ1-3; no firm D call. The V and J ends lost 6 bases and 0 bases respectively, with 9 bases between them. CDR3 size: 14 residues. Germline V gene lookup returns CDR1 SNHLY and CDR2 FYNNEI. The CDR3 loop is CASSGRNSGNTIYL. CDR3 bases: TGTGCCAGCAGCGGACGGAACTCTGGAAACACCATATATCTT.